This T cell receptor beta chain stems from a study of OX40 agonist ivuxolimab in advanced cancers. Across the whole study: Across the patients, intravenous ivuxolimab was delivered every 2 weeks at 0.01 to 10 mg/kg. Partial responses occurred in three patients (one hepatocellular carcinoma, two cutaneous melanoma). Study-wide findings and caveats: Within 6 weeks, CD4+ and CD8+ blood T cells expanded clonally at 0.1 to 3.0 mg/kg.

Sequenced by immunoSEQ multiplex PCR; TCRdb stores in-frame clones only, minus some. In the table there are tens of thousands of clones, 92% of which are singletons. This clone appeared a single time. Its antigen is not identified. The CDR3 runs to 13 residues. CDR1 is GTSNPN and CDR2 is SVGIG in the germline V gene (reference sequence). V was clipped by 5 bases and J by 10 bases, with 17 bases between them. This receptor was identified in an adult with an advanced solid tumor such as melanoma, head and neck, liver or kidney cancer. The source material was CD4+ or CD8+ T cells sorted from blood, sampled in a trial of the OX40 agonist ivuxolimab. The chain has TRBV30 and TRBJ1-4, with D maybe TRBD1 (6 bases). In DNA form, the CDR3 reads TGTGCCTGGGGACAGTTCAGTCCGGGAAAACTGTTTTTT. Its protein is CAWGQFSPGKLFF.